This TCR beta chain was documented in a study of shared clonotypes between healthy human individuals. Study summary: CD4 naive cells filled three plates per donor, CD4 memory three, CD8 naive two and CD8 memory one. Study results and limitations: Among the subsets, naive ones generally showed larger estimated richness than memory ones.

Both CD45RO+ cells and CCR7-negative CD45RA+ TemRA cells were combined to make up CD8 memory. Turning to this clone: The target antigen is unknown.

The V gene lost 0 bases and the J gene lost 4 bases, with 7 bases spanning the gap. The CDR3 is 13 amino acids. From germline, CDR1 is WSHSY and CDR2 SAAADI. Template for every sorted-subset replicate PCR totaled approximately 0.2 ug DNA, about 30,000 T cell genomes. The assay was immunoSEQ multiplex PCR, and TCRdb's table has in-frame clones only and misses some. The table has fewer than 850,000 clones, around 91% seen once. This TCR came from a young man in good health. Some clones in this sample may be carry-over from other donors' samples. The chain joins TRBV10-2 to TRBJ2-7, with D unclear. The sequencing sample was made of memory CD8+ T cells from PBMCs. Regarding subset: CD45RO+ cells pooled with CCR7-negative TemRA cells. This chain's CDR3 is CASSESKLYEQYF. For the CDR3, the DNA is TGCGCCAGCAGTGAGTCGAAGTTGTACGAGCAGTACTTC.